The rows below give T cell receptor beta chains drawn from one sample of a study of vaccination effects on CD4 cells after COVID-19. Only in-frame clones appear in the TCRdb table, and some are missing; sequencing was by immunoSEQ multiplex PCR. The sample holds about 33,000 clones, roughly 78% seen once. Their antigen targets remain unknown. Sequencing was performed on CD4+ T cells from PBMCs cultured with HCoV-NL63 spike peptides, taken after COVID-19 vaccination. These receptor sequences come from a human donor who received a COVID-19 vaccine. Some clones in this sample may be carry-over from other donors' samples. Both conserved end residues are part of each CDR3. A D gene is named only where the DNA matches it firmly. Clone size is shown for a subset of rows, as once, few, many or a class of expanded clone.

j_gene: TRBJ1-1
d_gene: .
v_gene: TRBV5-1
abundance: .
CDR3aa: CASSLRGNTEAFF
CDR3nt: TGCGCCAGCAGCCTCAGGGGGAACACTGAAGCTTTCTTT

j_gene: TRBJ2-2
d_gene: .
v_gene: TRBV5-1
abundance: .
CDR3aa: CASSPQGSTGELFF
CDR3nt: TGCGCCAGCAGCCCCCAGGGTTCCACCGGGGAGCTGTTTTTT

j_gene: TRBJ2-5
d_gene: .
v_gene: TRBV6-5
abundance: .
CDR3aa: CASSYSRGQETQYF
CDR3nt: TGTGCCAGCAGTTACTCGAGAGGACAAGAGACCCAGTACTTC

j_gene: TRBJ2-5
d_gene: TRBD1
v_gene: TRBV5-4
abundance: few
CDR3aa: CASSSPGQGQETQYF
CDR3nt: TGTGCCAGCAGCTCACCTGGACAGGGCCAAGAGACCCAGTACTTC

j_gene: TRBJ2-5
d_gene: .
v_gene: TRBV2
abundance: once
CDR3aa: CASSPFQETQYF
CDR3nt: TGTGCCAGCAGCCCATTCCAAGAGACCCAGTACTTC

j_gene: TRBJ2-5
d_gene: .
v_gene: TRBV5-4
abundance: .
CDR3aa: CASSRDGETQYF
CDR3nt: TGTGCCAGCAGCCGGGACGGAGAGACCCAGTACTTC

j_gene: TRBJ2-1
d_gene: TRBD1
v_gene: TRBV6-2/TRBV6-3
abundance: .
CDR3aa: CASSGTGHSYNEQFF
CDR3nt: TGTGCCAGCAGCGGGACAGGACACTCCTACAATGAGCAGTTCTTC

j_gene: TRBJ1-5
d_gene: .
v_gene: TRBV12-3/TRBV12-4
abundance: .
CDR3aa: CASSLVLSQPQHF
CDR3nt: TGTGCCAGCAGTTTAGTCCTTAGTCAGCCCCAGCATTTT

j_gene: TRBJ1-5
d_gene: .
v_gene: TRBV7-8
abundance: .
CDR3aa: CASRQEPGVSNQPQHF
CDR3nt: TGTGCCAGCAGACAAGAGCCGGGGGTTAGCAATCAGCCCCAGCATTTT

j_gene: TRBJ1-1
d_gene: .
v_gene: TRBV6-1
abundance: .
CDR3aa: CASSEREVRAFF
CDR3nt: TGTGCCAGCAGTGAACGTGAAGTTAGAGCTTTCTTT

j_gene: TRBJ2-5
d_gene: .
v_gene: TRBV18
abundance: few
CDR3aa: CASSKGSLETQYF
CDR3nt: TGTGCCAGCTCTAAAGGGAGCCTAGAGACCCAGTACTTC

j_gene: TRBJ2-2
d_gene: .
v_gene: TRBV9
abundance: .
CDR3aa: CASSALGSLNTGELFF
CDR3nt: TGTGCCAGCAGCGCACTAGGGAGCCTGAACACCGGGGAGCTGTTTTTT

j_gene: TRBJ1-1
d_gene: .
v_gene: TRBV9
abundance: .
CDR3aa: CASSLDTKNTEAFF
CDR3nt: TGTGCCAGCAGCCTTGACACCAAGAACACTGAAGCTTTCTTT

j_gene: TRBJ2-5
d_gene: TRBD2
v_gene: TRBV5-6
abundance: .
CDR3aa: CASSRLAGGETQYF
CDR3nt: TGTGCCAGCAGCAGACTAGCGGGGGGAGAGACCCAGTACTTC

j_gene: TRBJ1-6
d_gene: .
v_gene: TRBV3-1/TRBV3-2
abundance: .
CDR3aa: CASSQGSSYNSPLHF
CDR3nt: TGTGCCAGCAGCCAGGGAAGCTCCTATAATTCACCCCTCCACTTT

j_gene: TRBJ2-5
d_gene: .
v_gene: TRBV19
abundance: .
CDR3aa: CASSVRETQYF
CDR3nt: TGTGCCAGTAGTGTCCGGGAGACCCAGTACTTC

j_gene: TRBJ1-2
d_gene: .
v_gene: TRBV19
abundance: .
CDR3aa: CASADRLYGYTF
CDR3nt: TGTGCCAGCGCCGACAGACTCTATGGCTACACCTTC

j_gene: TRBJ2-2
d_gene: TRBD2
v_gene: TRBV19
abundance: .
CDR3aa: CASSMLAGSNTGELFF
CDR3nt: TGTGCCAGTAGTATGTTAGCGGGGTCAAACACCGGGGAGCTGTTTTTT

j_gene: TRBJ1-1
d_gene: .
v_gene: TRBV9
abundance: .
CDR3aa: CASSISLNTEAFF
CDR3nt: TGTGCCAGCAGCATTTCCCTGAACACTGAAGCTTTCTTT

j_gene: TRBJ1-2
d_gene: .
v_gene: TRBV3-1/TRBV3-2
abundance: .
CDR3aa: CASSQVEGNGYTF
CDR3nt: TGTGCCAGCAGCCAAGTCGAGGGGAATGGCTACACCTTC

j_gene: TRBJ1-2
d_gene: .
v_gene: TRBV29-1
abundance: .
CDR3aa: CSVEDPRGGGYTF
CDR3nt: TGCAGCGTTGAAGACCCCCGCGGCGGTGGCTACACCTTC

j_gene: TRBJ1-3
d_gene: .
v_gene: TRBV5-1
abundance: few
CDR3aa: CASSLDGFSGNTIYF
CDR3nt: TGCGCCAGCAGCTTGGACGGCTTCTCTGGAAACACCATATATTTT

j_gene: TRBJ1-6
d_gene: .
v_gene: TRBV3-1/TRBV3-2
abundance: .
CDR3aa: CASSQGRQENNSPLHF
CDR3nt: TGTGCCAGCAGCCAAGGGAGGCAGGAAAATAATTCACCCCTCCACTTT

j_gene: TRBJ2-1
d_gene: TRBD1
v_gene: TRBV18
abundance: .
CDR3aa: CASSPTGTGAYNEQFF
CDR3nt: TGTGCCAGCTCACCAACCGGGACAGGGGCCTACAATGAGCAGTTCTTC

j_gene: TRBJ2-3
d_gene: TRBD2
v_gene: TRBV6-5
abundance: .
CDR3aa: CASNPSGGADTQYF
CDR3nt: TGTGCCAGCAATCCTAGCGGGGGTGCAGATACGCAGTATTTT

j_gene: TRBJ2-5
d_gene: TRBD2
v_gene: TRBV29-1
abundance: .
CDR3aa: CSVELIAGAPSTQYF
CDR3nt: TGCAGCGTTGAATTGATAGCGGGGGCCCCATCGACCCAGTACTTC

j_gene: TRBJ1-2
d_gene: .
v_gene: TRBV3-1/TRBV3-2
abundance: .
CDR3aa: CASSLGTPNIYGYTF
CDR3nt: TGTGCCAGCAGCCTAGGGACACCGAACATCTATGGCTACACCTTC

j_gene: TRBJ1-6
d_gene: .
v_gene: TRBV30
abundance: .
CDR3aa: CAWSRRGSSYNSPLHF
CDR3nt: TGTGCCTGGAGTCGAAGGGGAAGCTCCTATAATTCACCCCTCCACTTT

j_gene: TRBJ1-5
d_gene: TRBD1
v_gene: TRBV24-1
abundance: .
CDR3aa: CATSDRGQGMGQPQHF
CDR3nt: TGTGCCACCAGTGACAGGGGACAGGGTATGGGACAGCCCCAGCATTTT

j_gene: TRBJ1-5
d_gene: TRBD1
v_gene: TRBV4-2
abundance: .
CDR3aa: CASSLATGGFGNQPQHF
CDR3nt: TGTGCCAGCAGCCTCGCGACAGGGGGGTTCGGCAATCAGCCCCAGCATTTT

j_gene: TRBJ2-4
d_gene: .
v_gene: TRBV11-2
abundance: .
CDR3aa: CASSFMMGGKNIQYF
CDR3nt: TGTGCCAGCAGCTTTATGATGGGGGGTAAAAACATTCAGTACTTC

j_gene: TRBJ2-3
d_gene: TRBD2
v_gene: TRBV19
abundance: .
CDR3aa: CASSIDPLAGGITDTQYF
CDR3nt: TGTGCCAGTAGTATAGATCCCCTAGCGGGGGGGATCACAGATACGCAGTATTTT

j_gene: TRBJ1-6
d_gene: .
v_gene: TRBV4-3
abundance: .
CDR3aa: CASSPGLWVPPLHF
CDR3nt: TGCGCCAGCAGCCCCGGGTTGTGGGTTCCACCCCTCCACTTT

j_gene: TRBJ1-3
d_gene: .
v_gene: TRBV4-2
abundance: .
CDR3aa: CASSQPLSSGNTIYF
CDR3nt: TGTGCCAGCAGCCAACCCCTAAGTTCTGGAAACACCATATATTTT

j_gene: TRBJ2-5
d_gene: TRBD2
v_gene: TRBV7-8
abundance: once
CDR3aa: CASSLTSGGTRETQYF
CDR3nt: TGTGCCAGCAGCCTGACTAGCGGGGGGACCCGGGAGACCCAGTACTTC

j_gene: TRBJ1-4
d_gene: .
v_gene: TRBV6-5
abundance: .
CDR3aa: CASRPVGGVGEKLFF
CDR3nt: TGTGCCAGCAGACCAGTGGGGGGGGTCGGAGAAAAACTGTTTTTT

j_gene: TRBJ1-5
d_gene: .
v_gene: TRBV7-2
abundance: few
CDR3aa: CASSLTGGGQPQHF
CDR3nt: TGTGCCAGCAGCTTAACGGGCGGGGGGCAGCCCCAGCATTTT

j_gene: TRBJ1-1
d_gene: .
v_gene: TRBV7-9
abundance: .
CDR3aa: CASSFHVNTEAFF
CDR3nt: TGTGCCAGCAGCTTCCACGTGAACACTGAAGCTTTCTTT

j_gene: TRBJ1-2
d_gene: .
v_gene: TRBV29-1
abundance: once
CDR3aa: CSVETRTDPNYGYTF
CDR3nt: TGCAGCGTTGAAACCCGGACGGACCCTAACTATGGCTACACCTTC

j_gene: TRBJ1-2
d_gene: .
v_gene: TRBV28
abundance: once
CDR3aa: CASSWTGRGYTF
CDR3nt: TGTGCCAGCAGTTGGACGGGGCGCGGCTACACCTTC

j_gene: TRBJ2-2
d_gene: TRBD1
v_gene: TRBV3-1/TRBV3-2
abundance: .
CDR3aa: CASSQEGGWTGELFF
CDR3nt: TGTGCCAGCAGCCAAGAAGGGGGCTGGACCGGGGAGCTGTTTTTT

j_gene: TRBJ1-2
d_gene: .
v_gene: TRBV3-1/TRBV3-2
abundance: .
CDR3aa: CASSQGQGGGYTF
CDR3nt: TGTGCCAGCAGCCAAGGCCAAGGCGGGGGTTACACCTTC

j_gene: TRBJ1-1
d_gene: TRBD1
v_gene: TRBV9
abundance: .
CDR3aa: CASSVYGTGDTEAFF
CDR3nt: TGTGCCAGCAGCGTATACGGGACAGGCGACACTGAAGCTTTCTTT

j_gene: TRBJ1-2
d_gene: TRBD1
v_gene: TRBV11-2
abundance: .
CDR3aa: CASSLQGARGYTF
CDR3nt: TGTGCCAGCAGCTTACAGGGGGCGCGTGGCTACACCTTC

j_gene: TRBJ1-4
d_gene: .
v_gene: TRBV12-3/TRBV12-4
abundance: .
CDR3aa: CASSFRGEKLFF
CDR3nt: TGTGCCAGCAGTTTCCGGGGGGAAAAACTGTTTTTT

j_gene: TRBJ1-4
d_gene: .
v_gene: TRBV4-1
abundance: .
CDR3aa: CASSQAGVEKLFF
CDR3nt: TGCGCCAGCAGCCAGGCAGGGGTTGAAAAACTGTTTTTT

j_gene: TRBJ1-2
d_gene: TRBD1
v_gene: TRBV7-3
abundance: few
CDR3aa: CASSFGQGGYTF
CDR3nt: TGTGCCAGCAGCTTCGGACAGGGTGGTTACACCTTC

j_gene: TRBJ2-5
d_gene: TRBD1
v_gene: TRBV7-7
abundance: once
CDR3aa: CASKDRGETQYF
CDR3nt: TGTGCCAGCAAGGACAGGGGAGAGACCCAGTACTTC

j_gene: TRBJ2-2
d_gene: .
v_gene: TRBV7-2
abundance: .
CDR3aa: CASSYRRPNTGELFF
CDR3nt: TGTGCCAGCAGCTACAGGAGGCCGAACACCGGGGAGCTGTTTTTT

j_gene: TRBJ1-1
d_gene: TRBD1
v_gene: TRBV3-1/TRBV3-2
abundance: .
CDR3aa: CASSQGDRGWTFF
CDR3nt: TGTGCCAGCAGCCAAGGGGACAGGGGATGGACTTTCTTT

j_gene: TRBJ2-5
d_gene: .
v_gene: TRBV9
abundance: .
CDR3aa: CASSGSTGRTQETQYF
CDR3nt: TGTGCCAGCAGCGGAAGTACGGGACGGACACAAGAGACCCAGTACTTC